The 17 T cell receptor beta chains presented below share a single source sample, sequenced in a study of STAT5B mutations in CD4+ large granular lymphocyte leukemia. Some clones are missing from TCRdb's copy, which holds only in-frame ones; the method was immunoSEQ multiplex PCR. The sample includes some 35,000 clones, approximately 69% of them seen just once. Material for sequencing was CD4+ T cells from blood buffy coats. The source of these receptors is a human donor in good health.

CDR3 DNA: TGCGCCAGCAGCCAAGATTTGGACGTGAAGGGCTACACCTTC. Translating gives CASSQDLDVKGYTF. The gene calls are TRBV4-1 and TRBJ1-2; D is unclear. V lost 0 bases to trimming and J lost 8 bases, with 13 bases between them. CDR3 length: 14 residues. Germline lookup yields CDR1 MGHRA and CDR2 YSYEKL.

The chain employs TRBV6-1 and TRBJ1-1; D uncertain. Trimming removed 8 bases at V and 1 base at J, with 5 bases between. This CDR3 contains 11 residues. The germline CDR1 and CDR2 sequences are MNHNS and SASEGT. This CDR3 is CASEGNTEAFF. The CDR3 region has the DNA TGTGCCAGCGAGGGGAACACTGAAGCTTTCTTT.

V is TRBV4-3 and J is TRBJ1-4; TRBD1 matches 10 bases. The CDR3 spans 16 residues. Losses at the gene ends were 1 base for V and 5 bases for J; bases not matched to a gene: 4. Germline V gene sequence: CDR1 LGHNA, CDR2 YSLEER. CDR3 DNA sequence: TGCGCCAGCAGCCAAGCGGTGGACAGGGGGAATGAAAAACTGTTTTTT. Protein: CASSQAVDRGNEKLFF.

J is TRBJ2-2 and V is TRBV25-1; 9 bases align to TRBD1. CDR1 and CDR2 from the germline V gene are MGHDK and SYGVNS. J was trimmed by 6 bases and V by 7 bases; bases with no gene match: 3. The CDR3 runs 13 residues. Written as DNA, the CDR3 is TGTGCCAGCACGGGACAGGGATCCGGGGAGCTGTTTTTT. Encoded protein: CASTGQGSGELFF.

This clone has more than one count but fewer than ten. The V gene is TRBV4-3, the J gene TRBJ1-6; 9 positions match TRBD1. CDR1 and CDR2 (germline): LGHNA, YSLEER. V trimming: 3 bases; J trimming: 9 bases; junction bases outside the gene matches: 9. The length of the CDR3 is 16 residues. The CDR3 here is CASSHFPPGQGSPLHF. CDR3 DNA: TGCGCCAGCAGCCATTTCCCACCGGGACAGGGTTCACCCCTCCACTTT.

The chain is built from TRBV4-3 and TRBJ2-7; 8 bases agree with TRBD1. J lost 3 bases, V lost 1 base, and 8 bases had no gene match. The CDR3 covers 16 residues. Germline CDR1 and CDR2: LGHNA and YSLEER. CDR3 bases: TGCGCCAGCAGCCAAGGGACAGGGCCAAGGAACTACGAGCAGTACTTC. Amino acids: CASSQGTGPRNYEQYF.

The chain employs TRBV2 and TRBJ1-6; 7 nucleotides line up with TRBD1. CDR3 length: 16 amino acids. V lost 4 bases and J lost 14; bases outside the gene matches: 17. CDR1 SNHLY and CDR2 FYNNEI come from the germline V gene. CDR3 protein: CASSARASGGFVALHF. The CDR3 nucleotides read TGTGCCAGCAGTGCTCGGGCTTCAGGGGGATTTGTCGCCCTCCACTTT.

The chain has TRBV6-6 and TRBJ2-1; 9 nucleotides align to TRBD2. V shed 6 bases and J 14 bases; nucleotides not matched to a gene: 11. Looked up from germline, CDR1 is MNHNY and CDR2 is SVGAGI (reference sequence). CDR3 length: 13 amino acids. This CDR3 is CASSYVAGARKFF. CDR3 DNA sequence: TGTGCCAGCAGCTACGTAGCGGGGGCCAGGAAGTTCTTC.

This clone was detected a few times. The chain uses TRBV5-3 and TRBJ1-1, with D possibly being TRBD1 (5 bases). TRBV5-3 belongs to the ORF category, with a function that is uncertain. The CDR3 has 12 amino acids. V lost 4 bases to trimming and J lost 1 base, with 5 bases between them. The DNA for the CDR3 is TGTGCCAGAAGCACAGGGAACACTGAAGCTTTCTTT. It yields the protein CARSTGNTEAFF.

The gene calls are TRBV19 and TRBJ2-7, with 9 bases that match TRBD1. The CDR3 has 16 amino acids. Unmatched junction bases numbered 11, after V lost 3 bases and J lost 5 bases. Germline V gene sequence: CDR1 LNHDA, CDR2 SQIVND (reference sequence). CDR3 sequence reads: CASSIDPGTGLHEQYF. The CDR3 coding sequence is TGTGCCAGTAGTATTGACCCCGGGACAGGGCTGCACGAGCAGTACTTC.

CDR3 protein: CASSLFRSEQQYF. The CDR3, as DNA: TGTGCCAGCAGCTTATTTCGGTCGGAACAACAGTACTTC. J is TRBJ2-7 and V is TRBV7-2; D remains unclear. The CDR3 totals 13 residues. Germline loops: CDR1 SGHTA, CDR2 FQGNSA. The ends were cut back, 2 bases at V and 10 bases at J, with 15 bases in the middle.

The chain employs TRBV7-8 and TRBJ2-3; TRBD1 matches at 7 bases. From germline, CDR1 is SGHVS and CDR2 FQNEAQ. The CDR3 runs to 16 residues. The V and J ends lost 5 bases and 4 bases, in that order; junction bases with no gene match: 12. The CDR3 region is CASSPTGTRGADTQYF. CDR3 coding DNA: TGTGCCAGCAGCCCGACAGGGACACGCGGCGCAGATACGCAGTATTTT.

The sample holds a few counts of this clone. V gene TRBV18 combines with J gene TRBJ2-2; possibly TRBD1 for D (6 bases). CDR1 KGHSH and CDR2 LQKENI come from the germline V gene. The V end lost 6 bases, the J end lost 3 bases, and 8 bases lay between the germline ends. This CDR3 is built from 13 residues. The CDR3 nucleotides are TGTGCCAGCTCGCGGACAGACACCGGGGAGCTGTTTTTT. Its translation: CASSRTDTGELFF. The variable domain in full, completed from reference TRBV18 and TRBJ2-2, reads NAGVMQNPRHLVRRRGQEARLRCSPMKGHSHVYWYRQLPEEGLKFMVYLQKENIIDESGMPKERFSAEFPKEGPSILRIQQVVRGDSAAYFCASSRTDTGELFFGEGSRLTVL.

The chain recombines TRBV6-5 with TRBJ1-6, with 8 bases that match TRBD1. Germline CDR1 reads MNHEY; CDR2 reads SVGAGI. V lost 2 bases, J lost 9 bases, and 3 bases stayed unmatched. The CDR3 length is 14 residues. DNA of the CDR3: TGTGCCAGCAGTTACGGCAGGGGGCGTTCACCCCTCCACTTT. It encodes CASSYGRGRSPLHF.

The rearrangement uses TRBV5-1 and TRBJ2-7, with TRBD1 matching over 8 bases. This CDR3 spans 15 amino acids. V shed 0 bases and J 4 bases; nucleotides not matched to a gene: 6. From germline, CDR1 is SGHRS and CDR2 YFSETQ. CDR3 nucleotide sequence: TGCGCCAGCAGCTTGGTACCGACAGGGGCGTACGAGCAGTACTTC. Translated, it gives CASSLVPTGAYEQYF. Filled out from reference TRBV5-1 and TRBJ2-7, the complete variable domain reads KAGVTQTPRYLIKTRGQQVTLSCSPISGHRSVSWYQQTPGQGLQFLFEYFSETQRNKGNFPGRFSGRQFSNSRSEMNVSTLELGDSALYLCASSLVPTGAYEQYFGPGTRLTVT.

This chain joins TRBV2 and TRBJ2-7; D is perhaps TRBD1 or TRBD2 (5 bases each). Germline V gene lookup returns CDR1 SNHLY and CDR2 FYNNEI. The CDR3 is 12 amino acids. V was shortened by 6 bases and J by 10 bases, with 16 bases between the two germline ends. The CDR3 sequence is CASRALDRGQYF. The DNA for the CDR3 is TGTGCCAGCAGGGCACTAGACCGGGGCCAGTACTTC.

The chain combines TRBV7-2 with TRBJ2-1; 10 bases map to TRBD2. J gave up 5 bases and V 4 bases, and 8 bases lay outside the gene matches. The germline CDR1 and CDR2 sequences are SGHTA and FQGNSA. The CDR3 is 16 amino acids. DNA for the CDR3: TGTGCCAGCAGCTCCCAGCGGGGGGGCGTCCACAATGAGCAGTTCTTC. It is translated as CASSSQRGGVHNEQFF.